These T cell receptor beta chains were read from a single sample in a study of cytomegalovirus exposure and HLA in healthy donors. Sequencing was performed with immunoSEQ multiplex PCR; in TCRdb, only in-frame clones are kept and a portion is missing. The sample gives approximately 110,000 clones, roughly four fifths of which show up once; 1.3% is in the top ten. The sequenced sample consisted of PBMCs. The receptors originated from a man aged 35 to 55 in good health and CMV-seronegative. Both conserved end residues are trimmed from each CDR3. A D gene is named only where the DNA matches it firmly.

J gene,V gene,D gene,CDR3 protein
TRBJ2-5,TRBV6-1,-,ASTHLDTYGETQY
TRBJ2-3,TRBV19,-,ASSIRERNTDTQY
TRBJ2-5,TRBV4-3,-,ASSQGAGEETQY
TRBJ2-3,TRBV27,-,ASSYQGTDTQY
TRBJ1-2,TRBV6-6,-,ASSPGQYYGYT
TRBJ1-1,TRBV2,-,ASRTREGLTEAF
TRBJ1-1,TRBV30,-,AWNQRGRTEAF
TRBJ1-1,TRBV5-1,-,ASSLVPGSTEAF
TRBJ2-4,TRBV6-5,-,ASVGATLAKNIQY
TRBJ2-7,TRBV5-6,TRBD1,ASSRTGIYEQY
TRBJ1-5,TRBV30,TRBD1,AYSRDREPQH
TRBJ2-7,TRBV7-2,TRBD2,ASSPRLAGVGEQY
TRBJ2-5,TRBV6-1,TRBD1,ASSEQAWDRVKAQY
TRBJ2-2,TRBV7-9,-,ASTQVGGGAGELF
TRBJ2-5,TRBV7-8,TRBD1,ASSRGGPQETQY
TRBJ2-7,TRBV29-1,TRBD1,SVETDRAWEQY
TRBJ2-7,TRBV23-1,TRBD2,ASIPRTSGLYEQY
TRBJ2-1,TRBV6-4,-,ASSDSDSVHNEQF
TRBJ1-2,TRBV27,-,ASSYSPGQPYGYT
TRBJ2-7,TRBV29-1,TRBD1,SGSGTGSSYEQY
TRBJ1-5,TRBV19,-,ASSIPRASNQPQH
TRBJ2-7,TRBV30,TRBD1,AWSGEGQGGYEQY
TRBJ1-4,TRBV6-1,-,AGAPGHGNEKLF
TRBJ2-5,TRBV18,-,ARTGTDKPKQETQY
TRBJ2-1,TRBV18,-,ASSRSRDEQF
TRBJ2-2,TRBV18,TRBD2,ASAGGRNTGELF
TRBJ2-5,TRBV5-4,TRBD1,ASSLVGTGISETQY
TRBJ2-3,TRBV30,-,AWSVARTGTDTQY
TRBJ2-7,TRBV5-5,TRBD1,ATATGAGGIYEQY
TRBJ2-2,TRBV5-1,TRBD2,ASSFRLAGSWNTGELF
TRBJ1-2,TRBV5-4,TRBD1,ASSSGTGVGYGYT
TRBJ1-1,TRBV19,TRBD1,ASSKYVPLGQGNTEAF
TRBJ2-7,TRBV2,-,ASNRDNSYEQY
TRBJ1-3,TRBV28,-,ASSLSAGSGNTIY
TRBJ1-2,TRBV19,-,ASSIHNNYGYT
TRBJ1-5,TRBV28,TRBD1,ASSLLSLGQGVGQSNQPQH
TRBJ2-3,TRBV4-3,-,ASSPSSGSTQY
TRBJ1-1,TRBV30,TRBD1,AWREYRGVLNTEAF
TRBJ1-3,TRBV28,-,ASSITGISGNTIY
TRBJ1-1,TRBV14,-,ASSQEHPRRAEAF
TRBJ2-2,TRBV5-1,-,ASSLVGAGELF
TRBJ2-7,TRBV11-2,-,ASSLGLAYEQY
TRBJ2-2,TRBV7-9,-,SSSPTLTSRGGELF
TRBJ2-4,TRBV21-1,-,ASSKGSLAKNIQY
TRBJ1-5,TRBV6-5,TRBD1,ASRPTGGLGQPQH
TRBJ1-3,TRBV9,-,ASSVGSSGNTIY
TRBJ1-5,TRBV29-1,-,SALQGTGNQPQH
TRBJ1-6,TRBV15,-,ATSRGLPVVGANSPLH
TRBJ2-7,TRBV5-1,-,ASSFTREEYEQY
TRBJ2-5,TRBV5-1,TRBD2,ASSPRTSDGGTQY
TRBJ2-3,TRBV6-4,-,ASSASGSTDTQY
TRBJ1-2,TRBV27,-,ASKRTDDSYGYT
TRBJ2-1,TRBV7-9,-,ASSTGTGNNEQF